Shown below are 4 T cell receptor beta chains from a single sample sequenced in a study of cytomegalovirus exposure and HLA in healthy donors. The PCR employed 60 Vbeta primers together with 13 Jbeta primers. TCRdb's copy holds only in-frame clones and misses some; the assay was immunoSEQ multiplex PCR. The sample lists approximately 150,000 clones; about 79% were seen once. Sequencing was carried out using PBMCs. The receptor source for this set is a woman in her 30s in good health and CMV-seronegative.

The gene calls are TRBV6-5 and TRBJ2-5; 7 bases line up with TRBD2. Losses at the gene ends were 0 bases for V and 4 bases for J; bases not matched to a gene: 5. The CDR3 has 15 residues. Germline values: CDR1 MNHEY, CDR2 SVGAGI. CDR3 nucleotides: TGTGCCAGCAGTTACTCTTGGGCTAGCGGAGAGACCCAGTACTTC. Translated: CASSYSWASGETQYF.

The chain couples TRBV5-1 to TRBJ2-1, with D tentatively TRBD1 (5 bases). V dropped 0 bases and J dropped 3 bases, with 7 bases sitting between them. Germline lookup yields CDR1 SGHRS and CDR2 YFSETQ. The CDR3 consists of 14 residues. The DNA of the CDR3 is TGCGCCAGCAGCTTGGGGGGCCTCTACAATGAGCAGTTCTTC. Translating gives CASSLGGLYNEQFF.

The genes are TRBV18 and TRBJ2-2, with 9 bases fitting TRBD1. The CDR3 covers 16 residues. CDR1 is KGHSH and CDR2 is LQKENI in the germline V gene. V shed 2 bases and J 3 bases; nucleotides not matched to a gene: 4. CDR3 loop: CASSPLTGGYTGELFF. DNA of the CDR3: TGTGCCAGCTCACCATTGACAGGGGGATACACCGGGGAGCTGTTTTTT.

This sequence joins TRBV5-1 and TRBJ2-5; 10 bases map to TRBD2. The V gene's germline CDR1 is SGHRS and CDR2 YFSETQ. J gave up 3 bases and V 4 bases, and 9 bases lay outside the gene matches. CDR3 size: 16 residues. CDR3 residues: CASSRGTSDLEETQYF. CDR3 coding DNA: TGCGCCAGCAGCCGTGGGACTAGCGACCTCGAAGAGACCCAGTACTTC.